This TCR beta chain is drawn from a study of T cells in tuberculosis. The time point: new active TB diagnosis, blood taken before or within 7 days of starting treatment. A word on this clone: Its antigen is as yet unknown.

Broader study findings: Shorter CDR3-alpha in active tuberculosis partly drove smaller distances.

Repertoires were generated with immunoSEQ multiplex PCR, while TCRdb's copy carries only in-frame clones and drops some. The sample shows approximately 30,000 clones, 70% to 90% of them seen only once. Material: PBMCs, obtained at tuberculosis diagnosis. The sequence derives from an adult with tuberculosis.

CDR3: CASSPVRGGANVLTF. CDR3 in DNA: TGTGCCAGCAGCCCAGTGCGAGGTGGGGCCAACGTCCTGACTTTC. The rearrangement joins TRBV7-3 to TRBJ2-6; D gene ambiguous. Per the germline V gene, CDR1 is SGHTA and CDR2 is FQGTGA. This CDR3 has 15 residues. Deletions cut 5 bases from V and 3 bases from J, with 11 bases between. The entire variable domain, with the rest obtained from reference TRBV7-3 and TRBJ2-6, is as follows: GAGVSQTPSNKVTEKGKYVELRCDPISGHTALYWYRQSLGQGPEFLIYFQGTGAADDSGLPNDRFFAVRPEGSVSTLKIQRTERGDSAVYLCASSPVRGGANVLTFGAGSRLTVL.